The sequence of this T cell receptor (beta chain) was determined in a study of blood T cell repertoires in COVID-19. In the authors' methods: Amplification of reference gene primers was used by the study to estimate nucleated cell counts. Clones were sequenced by immunoSEQ multiplex PCR, and TCRdb holds only the in-frame ones, with some missing. The DNA was the basis for D and trimming; V, J and clone size are from that table. The data hold about 120,000 clones, with approximately 87% observed a single time. This CDR3 comprises 15 residues. Germline-derived CDR1 and CDR2 are LNHDA and SQIVND (reference sequence). Trimming shortened V by 6 bases and J by 1 base, and 13 bases separated the two germline ends.

The chain employs TRBV19 and TRBJ1-5, with D hard to call. The sequencing input was peripheral blood. The sequence came from a woman in her fifties or sixties with acute or convalescent COVID-19. The CDR3 region has the DNA TGTGCCAGTAGGGTGACAAATCTGAGCAATCAGCCCCAGCATTTT. This codes for CASRVTNLSNQPQHF.